Shown below are 14 T cell receptor beta chains from a single sample sequenced in a study of spatial heterogeneity in lung cancer (dated by TCRdb to the late 2010s). The library was produced with 5' RACE. TCRdb lists the instrument as NextSeq 500. The public sequencing data were trimmed at Q25 with fastp and processed into clonotypes with MiXCR by TCRdb, which kept only in-frame beta chains. Entries that share a CDR3 protein sequence are merged under the most common genes and DNA. For this sample the table gives 45,000 or so distinct CDR3 sequences, of which about 11% were detected only once. Of the sample, approximately 38% falls within the top ten clones. Taken with the paper, the label for time point translates to: sample taken at primary tumor resection. Whole RNA extracted from tumor and nontumor lung tissue, or from cryopreserved PBMC samples, was used for TCR sequencing without cell sorting.

Sequences were derived from PBMCs, sampled at surgery. All receptors derive from a female donor with early-stage non-small cell lung cancer.

V gene TRBV7-2 combines with J gene TRBJ1-6; maybe TRBD1 (5 bases). The CDR3 loop spans 15 amino acids. The germline V gene has CDR1 SGHTA and CDR2 FQGNSA. Trimming cost V 5 bases and J 9 bases, with 17 bases left between them. The CDR3 protein is CASSPGEGGGSPLHF. CDR3 bases: TGTGCCAGCAGCCCGGGGGAGGGTGGGGGTTCACCCCTCCACTTT.

This clonotype was seen only a few times. The chain links TRBV5-1 to TRBJ2-2; no definite D call. Germline V gene sequence: CDR1 SGHRS, CDR2 YFSETQ. CDR3 length: 14 residues. V was cut by 0 bases and J by 7 bases, with 10 bases left in between. CDR3 loop: CASSLDRSGGELFF. CDR3 bases: TGCGCCAGCAGCTTGGACCGATCTGGCGGGGAGCTGTTTTTT.

This clonotype was observed at least ten times. The chain has TRBV20-1 and TRBJ1-1, with TRBD1 identical over 10 bases. Losses at the gene ends were 4 bases for V and 12 bases for J; bases not matched to a gene: 14. Germline V gene data show CDR1 as DFQATT and CDR2 as SNEGSKA (reference sequence). The CDR3 sequence is 14 residues long. The CDR3 reads CSANLDRGPNGSFF. CDR3 nucleotide sequence: TGCAGTGCTAACCTTGACAGGGGGCCTAATGGATCTTTCTTT.

This clonotype was seen only a few times. CDR3 DNA sequence: TGTGCCAGCAGATCGACAGGGGGCTCCAATCAGCCCCAGCATTTT. It codes for CASRSTGGSNQPQHF. This sequence joins TRBV12-3 or TRBV12-4 and TRBJ1-5; TRBD1 agrees at 10 bases. The CDR3 has 15 residues. V lost 6 bases, J lost 3 bases, and 5 bases stayed unmatched.

In this sample, this clonotype turned up many times. This chain connects TRBV12-3 or TRBV12-4 to TRBJ2-2; the D gene is possibly TRBD1 (6 bases). V lost 7 bases and J lost 4, with 13 bases in between. The CDR3 length is 14 residues. This CDR3 is CASMQDRATGELFF. The CDR3 coding sequence is TGTGCCAGCATGCAGGACAGAGCCACCGGGGAGCTGTTTTTT.

This clonotype was seen a handful of times. The genes are TRBV6-1 and TRBJ1-5, with D uncertain. Per the germline V gene, CDR1 is MNHNS and CDR2 is SASEGT. The CDR3 is made up of 13 amino acids. Trimming shortened V by 4 bases and J by 5 bases, and 9 bases separated the two germline ends. CDR3 bases: TGTGCCAGCAGTGGCCTGACTTATCAGCCCCAGCATTTT. The encoded protein is CASSGLTYQPQHF.

This chain connects TRBV7-8 to TRBJ1-5; the match to TRBD1 covers 7 bases. CDR1 and CDR2 (germline): SGHVS, FQNEAQ. V lost 3 bases, J lost 2 bases, and 4 bases stayed unmatched. CDR3 length: 15 residues. In DNA form, the CDR3 reads TGTGCCAGCAGCTTTGGGGACAGTCGCAATCAGCCCCAGCATTTT. Protein sequence: CASSFGDSRNQPQHF.

The chain links TRBV9 to TRBJ1-2, with D maybe TRBD1 (5 bases). Trimming took 3 bases from V and 4 from J, leaving 22 bases between them. The CDR3 has 17 residues. CDR1 and CDR2 from the germline V gene are SGDLS and YYNGEE. In DNA, the CDR3 is TGTGCCAGCAGCGATCATTTAGGGGTGACGGGGATCTATGGCTACACCTTC. This gives the protein CASSDHLGVTGIYGYTF. The full variable domain, in which reference TRBV9 and TRBJ1-2 provide the parts outside the CDR3, is DSGVTQTPKHLITATGQRVTLRCSPRSGDLSVYWYQQSLDQGLQFLIQYYNGEERAKGNILERFSAQQFPDLHSELNLSSLELGDSALYFCASSDHLGVTGIYGYTFGSGTRLTVV.

This clonotype was observed a handful of times. The rearrangement uses TRBV7-9 and TRBJ1-1; D call uncertain. Trimming took 1 base from V and 4 from J, leaving 7 bases between them. Germline CDR1 SEHNR, CDR2 FQNEAQ (reference sequence). The CDR3 extends over 13 amino acids. The DNA of the CDR3 is TGTGCCAGCAGCTTAGAGCCTAGCACTGAAGCTTTCTTT. This gives the protein CASSLEPSTEAFF.

The rearrangement links TRBV4-1 to TRBJ2-1, with 10 bases identical to TRBD2. This CDR3 comprises 18 residues. Germline V gene sequence: CDR1 MGHRA, CDR2 YSYEKL. V lost 1 base, J lost 2 bases, and 8 bases stayed unmatched. CDR3 DNA: TGCGCCAGCAGCCAAGTTCTGCTAGCGGGGGCCACCTACAATGAGCAGTTCTTC. Translation: CASSQVLLAGATYNEQFF.

The chain carries TRBV25-1 and TRBJ2-1; 8 positions agree with TRBD1. The length of the CDR3 is 15 residues. Germline CDR1 is MGHDK and CDR2 is SYGVNS. J gave up 5 bases and V 1 base, and 4 bases lay outside the gene matches. DNA for the CDR3: TGTGCCAGCAGTGAATGGCAGGGGGCGGACAATGAGCAGTTCTTC. As protein: CASSEWQGADNEQFF.

This clonotype showed up many times. This chain connects TRBV18 to TRBJ1-4; D gene ambiguous. V gave up 2 bases and J gave up 5 bases, with 12 bases separating them. The CDR3 length is 15 residues. The germline gives CDR1 KGHSH, CDR2 LQKENI. The CDR3 DNA follows: TGTGCCAGCTCACCAAGTAGCAGGCCGAATGAAAAACTGTTTTTT. Translating it yields CASSPSSRPNEKLFF.

This clonotype turned up a few times. The chain recombines TRBV28 with TRBJ2-1; 9 bases fit TRBD2. Unmatched junction bases numbered 5, after V lost 3 bases and J lost 5 bases. CDR1 and CDR2 (germline): MDHEN, SYDVKM. The CDR3 has 15 residues. This chain's CDR3 is CASSLAGGPNNEQFF. The DNA for the CDR3 is TGTGCCAGCAGTTTGGCGGGGGGGCCGAACAATGAGCAGTTCTTC.

The V and J genes are TRBV7-2 and TRBJ2-6; D gene uncertain. Trimming took off 3 bases at V and 4 bases at J, with 13 bases between the two ends. This CDR3 has 16 amino acids. Germline V CDR1 and CDR2: SGHTA, FQGNSA. CDR3 in amino acids: CASSFISGSGANVLTF. In DNA, the CDR3 is TGTGCCAGCAGCTTTATCTCCGGTAGCGGGGCCAACGTCCTGACTTTC.